Following are 5 T cell receptor beta chains from one sample sequenced in a study of T cells in localized non-small cell lung cancer. Libraries were prepared by immunoSEQ multiplex PCR; TCRdb keeps only in-frame clonotypes and omits some of them. The sample has some 90,000 clones; 87% are singletons. This material consisted of peripheral blood, taken before any cancer treatment. Source of these receptors: a man aged 35-75 years with stage I squamous cell lung carcinoma.

The CDR3 coding sequence is TGTGCCAGCCTGGGGGGGGCTGAAGTGTTCACTGGCTACACCTTC. This codes for CASLGGAEVFTGYTF. The chain recombines TRBV7-8 with TRBJ1-2; a weak D match, TRBD1 (6 bases). This CDR3 is 15 amino acids long. The V gene's germline CDR1 is SGHVS and CDR2 FQNEAQ. V was shortened by 8 bases and J by 7 bases, with 23 bases between the two germline ends.

This chain joins TRBV6-1 and TRBJ2-7, with a possible D match to TRBD2 (5 bases). V lost 5 bases and J lost 0, with 11 bases in between. The CDR3 covers 14 residues. Germline-derived CDR1 and CDR2 are MNHNS and SASEGT. The CDR3, as DNA: TGTGCCAGCAGTCGAACCGGGGACTCCTACGAGCAGTACTTC. Its translation: CASSRTGDSYEQYF.

V usage is TRBV28 and J usage is TRBJ2-7; the D gene is possibly TRBD2 (8 bases). Germline V gene lookup returns CDR1 MDHEN and CDR2 SYDVKM. Trimming removed 5 bases at V and 3 bases at J, with 17 bases between. The CDR3 has 15 amino acids. Written as DNA, the CDR3 is TGTGCCAGCAGTGCCCCGGGAGGGGGCGACTACGAGCAGTACTTC. It yields the protein CASSAPGGGDYEQYF.

V and J are TRBV28 and TRBJ1-2; D is perhaps TRBD1 (6 bases). CDR3 length equals 12 residues. V shed 5 bases and J shed 8 bases, with 12 bases lying between them. Germline V gene data show CDR1 as MDHEN and CDR2 as SYDVKM. For the CDR3, the DNA is TGTGCCAGCAGTCCAGGGGCTTTCGGCTACACCTTC. Translated, it gives CASSPGAFGYTF.

The V gene is TRBV5-6, the J gene TRBJ1-1, with D hard to call. This CDR3 is 12 amino acids long. Between the trimmed V and J ends, which lost 5 bases and 4 bases, there was a span of 9 bases. Germline V gene sequence: CDR1 SGHDT, CDR2 YYEEEE. The CDR3 is CASRSGGTEAFF. The CDR3 coding sequence is TGTGCCAGCAGGTCCGGCGGCACTGAAGCTTTCTTT.